These 29 T cell receptor beta chains were sequenced from one sample in a study of cytomegalovirus exposure and HLA in healthy donors. PCR amplification relied on 60 Vbeta primers (plus 13 Jbeta primers). The assay was immunoSEQ multiplex PCR, and TCRdb's table has in-frame clones only and misses some. Of about 170,000 clones listed, around 80% are singletons. Material for sequencing was PBMCs. The source is a woman aged 18-30 years in good health and CMV-seronegative.

The genes are TRBV11-2 and TRBJ1-2; 9 bases fit TRBD1. Germline CDR1 and CDR2: SGHAT and FQNNGV. Trimming took 4 bases from V and 5 from J; bases not matched to a gene: 11. This CDR3 region has 16 residues. For the CDR3, the DNA is TGTGCCAGCAGCTGGGGGGGAAAGACAGGGGGATATGGCTACACCTTC. It codes for CASSWGGKTGGYGYTF.

The chain employs TRBV19 and TRBJ1-5, with D perhaps TRBD1 (6 bases). Germline V gene sequence: CDR1 LNHDA, CDR2 SQIVND (reference sequence). V was shortened by 9 bases and J by 5 bases, with 20 bases between the two germline ends. The CDR3 runs to 15 residues. The CDR3 protein is CASALLGARDQPQHF. In DNA form, the CDR3 reads TGTGCCAGCGCCCTGCTGGGGGCTCGTGATCAGCCCCAGCATTTT.

The rearrangement uses TRBV14 and TRBJ1-2; maybe TRBD1 (5 bases). The CDR3 is 14 residues long. The V and J ends lost 4 bases and 2 bases respectively, with 11 bases between them. Per germline, CDR1 SGHDN and CDR2 FVKESK. CDR3 in DNA: TGTGCCAGCAGCCGAGCAGGGTACAACTATGGCTACACCTTC. It yields the protein CASSRAGYNYGYTF.

The V gene is TRBV5-1, the J gene TRBJ1-1; 7 nucleotides match TRBD1. The CDR3 sequence is 16 residues long. V gave up 2 bases and J gave up 4 bases; unmatched junction bases: 11. Germline V gene lookup returns CDR1 SGHRS and CDR2 YFSETQ. As DNA, the CDR3 is TGCGCCAGCAGCTTATGGGACAGTTTGGGGAGCACTGAAGCTTTCTTT. Protein product: CASSLWDSLGSTEAFF. Filled out from reference TRBV5-1 and TRBJ1-1, the complete variable domain reads KAGVTQTPRYLIKTRGQQVTLSCSPISGHRSVSWYQQTPGQGLQFLFEYFSETQRNKGNFPGRFSGRQFSNSRSEMNVSTLELGDSALYLCASSLWDSLGSTEAFFGQGTRLTVV.

The chain carries TRBV4-1 and TRBJ2-4; 7 nucleotides align to TRBD2. Per the germline V gene, CDR1 is MGHRA and CDR2 is YSYEKL. V was pared by 0 bases and J by 0 bases, with 17 bases of the junction left unmatched. This CDR3 is built from 21 residues. This CDR3 is CASSQDAPGTNRKLAKNIQYF. CDR3 DNA: TGCGCCAGCAGCCAAGATGCCCCCGGGACTAACAGGAAACTAGCCAAAAACATTCAGTACTTC.

As DNA, the CDR3 is TGTGCCAGTAGTATACGTCTTAACACTGAAGCTTTCTTT. It translates to CASSIRLNTEAFF. The chain joins TRBV19 to TRBJ1-1; unclear D gene. CDR3 size: 13 residues. Trimming shortened V by 2 bases and J by 2 bases, and 6 bases separated the two germline ends. Germline V gives CDR1 LNHDA, CDR2 SQIVND (reference sequence).

In this sample, this clone turned up many times. The V gene is TRBV7-2, the J gene TRBJ1-2; D is ambiguous. This CDR3 is 12 amino acids long. With 3 bases removed from V and 5 bases from J, the gap between germline ends came to 7 bases. Germline values: CDR1 SGHTA, CDR2 FQGNSA. CDR3 nucleotide sequence: TGTGCCAGCAGCTTCAGGACTTATGGCTACACCTTC. This sequence encodes CASSFRTYGYTF.

The CDR3 reads CASSQWCGGRAGEMRSGEQFF. In DNA form, the CDR3 reads TGCGCCAGCAGTCAATGGTGTGGGGGCAGGGCGGGAGAGATGAGATCCGGTGAGCAGTTCTTC. V is TRBV23-1 and J is TRBJ2-1; D is possibly TRBD2 (7 bases). TRBV23-1 is annotated as an ORF whose role is uncertain. The V end was cut by 1 base, the J end by 9 bases, with 34 bases between. The CDR3 loop spans 21 amino acids.

The genes are TRBV6-5 and TRBJ2-7; D perhaps matches TRBD1 (6 bases). CDR1 and CDR2 (germline): MNHEY, SVGAGI. V was clipped by 4 bases and J by 3 bases, with 13 bases between them. The CDR3 contains 14 residues. CDR3 protein: CASSLRGQFYEQYF. The CDR3 DNA is TGTGCCAGCAGTTTACGAGGACAGTTCTACGAGCAGTACTTC.

This clone appeared a few times. The chain joins TRBV11-2 to TRBJ2-5; the match to TRBD2 covers 14 bases. Per the germline V gene, CDR1 is SGHAT and CDR2 is FQNNGV. The CDR3 extends over 19 amino acids. Trimming cost V 1 base and J 1 base; bases outside gene matches: 8. CDR3 sequence reads: CASSLVYGTSGSSQETQYF. The CDR3 DNA follows: TGTGCCAGCAGCTTAGTGTACGGGACTAGCGGGAGTTCCCAAGAGACCCAGTACTTC.

This clone appeared once. The chain uses TRBV11-3 and TRBJ2-1; D is unresolved. The V end lost 1 base, the J end lost 2 bases, and 3 bases lay between the germline ends. From germline, CDR1 is SGHNT and CDR2 YENEEA. The CDR3 length is 13 residues. CDR3 residues: CASSLGPYNEQFF. The CDR3 DNA reads TGTGCCAGCAGCTTAGGGCCCTACAATGAGCAGTTCTTC.

This chain links TRBV27 with TRBJ1-2; 10 nucleotides line up with TRBD1. Germline V gives CDR1 MNHEY, CDR2 SMNVEV (reference sequence). The trim removed 5 bases at V and 4 bases at J, leaving 10 bases unmatched. The CDR3 is made up of 16 amino acids. For the CDR3, the DNA is TGTGCCAGCAGTCCCGAGGGACAGGGGACCTTCTATGGCTACACCTTC. Translated, it gives CASSPEGQGTFYGYTF.

The gene calls are TRBV30 and TRBJ1-1; D is unresolved. CDR3 length equals 13 residues. Trimming left V 8 bases short and J 2 bases short, with 15 bases between. CDR1 is GTSNPN, CDR2 SVGIG, per germline (reference sequence). Written as DNA, the CDR3 is TGTGCCAGGGAGCATACGGGAAACACTGAAGCTTTCTTT. Encoded protein: CAREHTGNTEAFF. Complete variable domain (other parts from reference TRBV30 and TRBJ1-1): SQTIHQWPATLVQPVGSPLSLECTVEGTSNPNLYWYRQAAGRGLQLLFYSVGIGQISSEVPQNLSASRPQDRQFILSSKKLLLSDSGFYLCAREHTGNTEAFFGQGTRLTVV.

This chain links TRBV15 with TRBJ2-5, with D perhaps TRBD1 (7 bases). Germline CDR1 is LNHNV and CDR2 is YYDKDF (reference sequence). V lost 3 bases, J lost 4 bases, and 21 bases lay in between. CDR3 length: 17 amino acids. The CDR3 nucleotides are TGTGCCACCAGCAGGGGGGGAAACAGGGGATTAGGAGAGACCCAGTACTTC. Protein: CATSRGGNRGLGETQYF. Full variable domain (remainder filled in from reference TRBV15 and TRBJ2-5): DAMVIQNPRYQVTQFGKPVTLSCSQTLNHNVMYWYQQKSSQAPKLLFHYYDKDFNNEADTPDNFQSRRPNTSFCFLDIRSPGLGDTAMYLCATSRGGNRGLGETQYFGPGTRLLVL.

Only a few counts were recorded for this clone. The chain recombines TRBV19 with TRBJ1-5; D is unclear. Trimming shortened V by 3 bases and J by 0 bases, and 9 bases separated the two germline ends. CDR1 and CDR2 (germline): LNHDA, SQIVND (reference sequence). The CDR3 consists of 15 residues. In nucleotides, the CDR3 is TGTGCCAGTAGTATGCACCACTATAGCAATCAGCCCCAGCATTTT. Translating it yields CASSMHHYSNQPQHF.

The CDR3 nucleotides are TGTGCCAGCAGCTCCGGACAGGGGGATTTGGGCGAGCAGTACTTC. Translating gives CASSSGQGDLGEQYF. J is TRBJ2-7 and V is TRBV7-9; TRBD1 agrees at 10 bases. Trimming took 4 bases from V and 6 from J; bases not matched to a gene: 9. Germline CDR1 reads SEHNR; CDR2 reads FQNEAQ (reference sequence). The CDR3 consists of 15 residues.

The chain employs TRBV2 and TRBJ2-7, with 8 nucleotides matching TRBD1. The V gene end was trimmed by 5 bases and the J gene end by 2 bases; junction bases not matched to a gene: 5. Germline V CDR1 and CDR2: SNHLY, FYNNEI. The CDR3 extends over 14 amino acids. CDR3 in DNA: TGTGCCAGCAGTTCCTGGGACAGGCCCTACGAGCAGTACTTC. Its translation is CASSSWDRPYEQYF. Complete variable domain (other parts from reference TRBV2 and TRBJ2-7): EPEVTQTPSHQVTQMGQEVILRCVPISNHLYFYWYRQILGQKVEFLVSFYNNEISEKSEIFDDQFSVERPDGSNFTLKIRSTKLEDSAMYFCASSSWDRPYEQYFGPGTRLTVT.

This clone was picked up one time. The V and J genes are TRBV5-1 and TRBJ1-4, with D tentatively TRBD1 (5 bases). The CDR3 has 17 amino acids. Germline CDR1 and CDR2: SGHRS and YFSETQ. Between the trimmed V and J ends, which lost 4 bases and 7 bases, there was a span of 23 bases. In DNA, the CDR3 is TGCGCCAGCAGCCTCGGAACGAGGGACTGGGGGGGTGAAAAACTGTTTTTT. The encoded protein is CASSLGTRDWGGEKLFF.

This clone was counted only a few times. The V gene is TRBV2, the J gene TRBJ1-1, with D perhaps TRBD1 (6 bases). The CDR3 spans 14 residues. V was trimmed by 1 base and J by 7 bases, leaving 13 bases between them. Germline CDR1 reads SNHLY; CDR2 reads FYNNEI. The CDR3 is CASSEVGGWGEAFF. DNA for the CDR3: TGTGCCAGCAGTGAAGTAGGGGGTTGGGGTGAAGCTTTCTTT.

The chain links TRBV10-1 to TRBJ2-1; TRBD2 aligns across 10 bases. V was clipped by 3 bases and J by 7 bases; unmatched bases: 3. The CDR3 has 14 amino acids. CDR1 is WNHNN, CDR2 SYGVQD, per germline (reference sequence). CDR3 bases: TGCGCCAGCAGTGACCCGGGACTAGCGAATGAGCAGTTCTTC. Amino acid sequence: CASSDPGLANEQFF.

The J gene is TRBJ2-1, the V gene TRBV9; D ambiguous. The V end lost 1 base, the J end lost 0 bases, and 5 bases lay between the germline ends. CDR1 is SGDLS and CDR2 is YYNGEE in the germline V gene. The CDR3 length is 14 residues. The CDR3 DNA reads as TGTGCCAGCAGCGTATATTCCTCCTACAATGAGCAGTTCTTC. Its translation is CASSVYSSYNEQFF.

The V gene is TRBV19, the J gene TRBJ1-5; tentative D call: TRBD1 (6 bases). The CDR3 length is 15 residues. Germline V CDR1 and CDR2: LNHDA, SQIVND (reference sequence). The V end lost 6 bases, the J end lost 1 base, and 13 bases lay between the germline ends. In nucleotides, the CDR3 is TGTGCCAGTAGAGGGACACTTCTAAGCAATCAGCCCCAGCATTTT. This gives the protein CASRGTLLSNQPQHF.

V and J are TRBV4-2 and TRBJ2-1; 14 bases are shared with TRBD2. V dropped 0 bases and J dropped 8; count of bases not matched to a gene: 9. The CDR3 extends over 18 amino acids. The germline V gene encodes CDR1 LGHNA and CDR2 YNFKEQ. CDR3 DNA: TGTGCCAGCAGCCAAGAGAGCAGGGGACTAGCGGGAGTCGATGAGCAGTTCTTC. Its translation is CASSQESRGLAGVDEQFF.

The V call is TRBV6-5, the J call TRBJ2-7; TRBD2 aligns across 12 bases. J gave up 3 bases and V 0 bases, and 0 bases lay outside the gene matches. The CDR3 is 15 residues long. Germline CDR1 is MNHEY and CDR2 is SVGAGI. For the CDR3, the DNA is TGTGCCAGCAGTTACTCGACTAGCGGGGGCTACGAGCAGTACTTC. Its protein is CASSYSTSGGYEQYF.

Remarks on this clone: Other DNA sequences of this sample code for an identical CDR3. The V call is TRBV30, the J call TRBJ2-1; tentatively, D is TRBD2 (5 bases). This CDR3 is 14 amino acids long. V dropped 0 bases and J dropped 1 base, with 7 bases sitting between them. Germline CDR1 reads GTSNPN; CDR2 reads SVGIG (reference sequence). The CDR3 here is CAWSVRGSYNEQFF. The CDR3 DNA sequence: TGTGCCTGGAGTGTACGGGGTTCCTACAATGAGCAGTTCTTC.

The V call is TRBV27, the J call TRBJ2-5; no reliable D call. Trimming took 3 bases from V and 2 from J, leaving 7 bases between them. Germline V gene data show CDR1 as MNHEY and CDR2 as SMNVEV (reference sequence). This CDR3 spans 13 amino acids. The CDR3 DNA reads as TGTGCCAGCAGTTTTTCCAGGCAAGAGACCCAGTACTTC. Its protein is CASSFSRQETQYF.

J is TRBJ2-1 and V is TRBV2; perhaps TRBD2 as D (6 bases). V was shortened by 8 bases and J by 0 bases, with 14 bases between the two germline ends. The CDR3 is 15 amino acids. Per germline, CDR1 SNHLY and CDR2 FYNNEI. CDR3 region: CASPIDGSSYNEQFF. The CDR3 region has the DNA TGTGCCAGCCCTATAGACGGGAGCTCCTACAATGAGCAGTTCTTC. Full variable domain (rest looked up from reference TRBV2 and TRBJ2-1): EPEVTQTPSHQVTQMGQEVILRCVPISNHLYFYWYRQILGQKVEFLVSFYNNEISEKSEIFDDQFSVERPDGSNFTLKIRSTKLEDSAMYFCASPIDGSSYNEQFFGPGTRLTVL.

This chain uses TRBV5-8 with TRBJ2-7, with D possibly being TRBD1 (5 bases). Trimming removed 4 bases from V and 0 bases from J, with 11 bases in between. Germline values: CDR1 SGHTS, CDR2 YDEGEE. CDR3 length: 14 amino acids. The CDR3 protein is CASSHRSLSYEQYF. CDR3 nucleotide sequence: TGTGCCAGCAGCCACAGGTCCCTCTCCTACGAGCAGTACTTC.

In its sample, this clone was seen a few times. This rearrangement joins TRBV7-9 to TRBJ1-2; 10 bases line up with TRBD1. This CDR3 is built from 14 residues. The trim removed 5 bases at V and 8 bases at J, leaving 8 bases unmatched. CDR1 SEHNR and CDR2 FQNEAQ come from the germline V gene (reference sequence). DNA of the CDR3: TGTGCCAGCAGCGCTCCGGGACAGGGGAGCGGCTACACCTTC. Translated, it gives CASSAPGQGSGYTF.